This T cell receptor beta chain comes out of a study of identifying expanded T cells in peripheral blood. Study-level results: Clone count variance between roughly 2-week samples rose with total template count. Technical replicates showed about 1.2 changed clones; around 2 weeks 15 to 20; four weeks 19.

Regarding this clone: Its antigen is unidentified.

Germline V gives CDR1 LNHDA, CDR2 SQIVND (reference sequence). This CDR3 contains 13 residues. V lost 6 bases to trimming and J lost 3 bases, with 12 bases between them. The repertoire was sequenced with immunoSEQ multiplex PCR; TCRdb's copy has only in-frame clones and lacks some. This sample has around 68,000 clones; roughly 86% occur once, and the top ten carry around 4.7%. No infections or other immune events were documented during collection. This rearrangement joins TRBV19 to TRBJ2-7; possible D gene TRBD2, 6 bases. This sequence originates from a person aged 18-69 years in good health. Sequencing was done on a sample of blood. CDR3 in amino acids: CASRRLGNYEQYF. In DNA form, the CDR3 reads TGTGCCAGTAGGCGACTAGGGAACTACGAGCAGTACTTC.